The clone carrying this TCR beta chain was detected ten times or more. Specified time point: persistent/refractory GD, antithyroid drugs over 5 years with positive TRAb. Extracted RNA from PBMCs served as the source of the TCR library. The CDR3 runs to 15 residues. The germline V and J ends were trimmed by 0 bases and 3 bases, with 10 bases remaining between them. From germline, CDR1 is SGHRS and CDR2 YFSETQ. Combining iRepertoire HTBI primers with Arm-PCR of CDR3 regions, the authors built TCR beta libraries. TCRdb analysed the multiplex PCR reads with MiXCR anew, one entry per CDR3 protein. The table records over 350,000 distinct CDR3 sequences, 20% of them present only once. This entry belongs to a study of regulatory T cells in long-lasting Graves disease.

The specimen comprised peripheral blood mononuclear cells (PBMCs), sampled when the disease was refractory, from a patient treated with antithyroid drugs. The rearrangement uses TRBV5-1 and TRBJ1-5, with D possibly matching TRBD1 (5 bases). This clonotype was obtained from a female donor with Graves disease. The chain's CDR3 is CASSLVAGLNQPQHF. As DNA, the CDR3 is TGCGCCAGCAGCTTGGTTGCAGGGCTCAATCAGCCCCAGCATTTT.